This T cell receptor (beta chain) was captured in a study of T cell responses to AZD1222 COVID-19 vaccine. This clone was seen only once. Its cognate antigen is unknown. Germline V lookup: CDR1 MDHEN, CDR2 SYDVKM. V shed 3 bases and J shed 12 bases, with 17 bases lying between them. This CDR3 has 14 amino acids. This table comes from immunoSEQ multiplex PCR, and its TCRdb copy is limited to in-frame clones, with some not included. Among about 110,000 clones listed, 70% to 90% were seen once. Study findings and constraints: Spike-specific TCRs gained breadth and depth after people received two AZD1222 doses. Nearly half of the spike-specific TCRs reportedly recognize variant regions that carry no mutations. Just a handful of AZD1222 recipients were seropositive at baseline.

The J gene is TRBJ1-4, the V gene TRBV28; a weak D match, TRBD1 (5 bases). The receptor's source is an adult in good health. The material sequenced was peripheral blood, taken on day 0 of AZD1222 vaccination. The DNA of the CDR3 is TGTGCCAGCAGTTTGTCAGGGTCATGGGAAGAACTGTTTTTT. It translates to CASSLSGSWEELFF.